The 9 T cell receptor beta chains below all came from one sample that was sequenced in a study of T-cell reconstitution after alpha-beta-depleted transplantation in children. This sample's TCRbeta library carried unique molecular identifier barcodes. TCRdb recomputed calls from the PCR reads with MiXCR, one row per CDR3 protein. Here the sample spans a few hundred thousand distinct CDR3 sequences, over 25% being singletons. The sample here was PBMCs, taken before TCRalphabeta/CD19-depleted stem cell transplant. The receptors derive from a boy under three years old with Wiskott-Aldrich syndrome, due to receive a stem cell transplant.

This clonotype was counted only a few times. The CDR3 reads CASSGGAVTNTYEQFF. As DNA, the CDR3 is TGCGCCAGCAGCGGGGGGGCCGTTACGAATACATATGAGCAGTTCTTC. V usage is TRBV5-1 and J usage is TRBJ2-1; D is possibly TRBD2 (7 bases). The germline V and J ends were trimmed by 4 bases and 8 bases, with 22 bases remaining between them. This CDR3 spans 16 amino acids. CDR1 SGHRS and CDR2 YFSETQ come from the germline V gene.

The table lists this clonotype with many counts. V is TRBV5-1 and J is TRBJ2-1; TRBD1 is a possible D gene (5 bases). The CDR3 sequence is 12 residues long. Looked up from germline, CDR1 is SGHRS and CDR2 is YFSETQ. The V gene lost 0 bases and the J gene lost 8 bases, with 6 bases spanning the gap. The CDR3 reads CASSLEGDEQFF. CDR3 coding DNA: TGCGCCAGCAGCTTGGAAGGGGATGAGCAGTTCTTC.

A few counts support this clonotype. CDR3 nucleotides: TGTGCCAGCAGCTTAGCCCTAGCGGGAGCGGGGGCAGATACGCAGTATTTT. As protein: CASSLALAGAGADTQYF. The chain recombines TRBV7-7 with TRBJ2-3; 10 nucleotides match TRBD2. The CDR3 contains 17 residues. With 0 bases clipped from V and 4 bases from J, the junction kept 7 bases outside the gene matches. CDR1 is SSHAT and CDR2 is FNYEAQ in the germline V gene (reference sequence).

The V and J genes are TRBV20-1 and TRBJ2-7; TRBD2 matches 7 bases. This CDR3 contains 15 residues. V was clipped by 0 bases and J by 2 bases; unmatched bases: 7. The germline V gene has CDR1 DFQATT and CDR2 SNEGSKA (reference sequence). The CDR3 is CSARDHSGNPYEQYF. The CDR3 DNA sequence: TGCAGTGCTAGAGATCACAGCGGGAATCCCTACGAGCAGTACTTC.

The chain is built from TRBV10-3 and TRBJ2-7; the D is unclear. Trimming took off 0 bases at V and 0 bases at J, with 9 bases between the two ends. The CDR3 extends over 15 amino acids. The germline CDR1 and CDR2 sequences are ENHRY and SYGVKD. The DNA for the CDR3 is TGTGCCATCAGTGAGTCGAAGGCTAGCTCCTACGAGCAGTACTTC. Its translation is CAISESKASSYEQYF.

This clonotype has just a few counts. The chain couples TRBV10-3 to TRBJ2-1; 15 bases map to TRBD2. The CDR3 covers 15 residues. The trim removed 3 bases at V and 10 bases at J, leaving 4 bases unmatched. CDR1 ENHRY and CDR2 SYGVKD come from the germline V gene. The CDR3 sequence: CAISDEGLAGGEQFF. The CDR3 bases are TGTGCCATCAGTGATGAGGGACTAGCGGGAGGCGAGCAGTTCTTC.

This rearrangement joins TRBV7-8 to TRBJ2-2, with TRBD1 matching over 8 bases. With 5 bases clipped from V and 4 bases from J, the junction kept 12 bases outside the gene matches. This CDR3 comprises 17 residues. The germline gives CDR1 SGHVS, CDR2 FQNEAQ. CDR3 sequence reads: CASSTTGGSASTGELFF. The CDR3 coding sequence is TGTGCCAGCAGCACAACAGGGGGATCAGCTAGCACCGGGGAGCTGTTTTTT.

This clonotype has more than one count but fewer than ten. The chain couples TRBV28 to TRBJ2-1; TRBD2 might be the D (6 bases). The germline V gene encodes CDR1 MDHEN and CDR2 SYDVKM. The length of the CDR3 is 15 residues. V dropped 1 base and J dropped 9 bases, with 16 bases sitting between them. Here the CDR3 DNA reads TGTGCCAGCAGTTTATCTCTCGGGAGCGGCGGTGAGCAGTTCTTC. This codes for CASSLSLGSGGEQFF.

The gene calls are TRBV6-1 and TRBJ2-7; TRBD1 or TRBD2 may be the D gene (5 bases each). The V and J ends lost 7 bases and 6 bases respectively, with 13 bases between them. This CDR3 has 12 residues. Per germline, CDR1 MNHNS and CDR2 SASEGT. Here the CDR3 reads CASNLGTIEQYF. DNA of the CDR3: TGTGCCAGCAACCTCGGGACGATCGAGCAGTACTTC.